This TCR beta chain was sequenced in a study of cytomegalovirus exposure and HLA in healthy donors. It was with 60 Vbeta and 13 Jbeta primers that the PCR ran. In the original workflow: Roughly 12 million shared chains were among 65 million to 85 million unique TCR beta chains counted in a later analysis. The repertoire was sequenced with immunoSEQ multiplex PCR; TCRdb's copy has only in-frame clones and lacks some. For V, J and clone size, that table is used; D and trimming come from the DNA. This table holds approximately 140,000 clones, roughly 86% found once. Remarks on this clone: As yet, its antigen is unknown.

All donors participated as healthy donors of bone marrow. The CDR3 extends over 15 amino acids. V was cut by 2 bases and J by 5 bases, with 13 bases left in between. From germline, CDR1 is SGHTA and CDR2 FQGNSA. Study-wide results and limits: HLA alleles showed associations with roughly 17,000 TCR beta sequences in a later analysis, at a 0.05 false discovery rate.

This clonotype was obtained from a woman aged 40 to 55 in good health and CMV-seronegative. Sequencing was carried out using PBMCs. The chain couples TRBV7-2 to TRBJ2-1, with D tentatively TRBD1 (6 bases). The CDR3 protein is CASSLMSQGHNEQFF. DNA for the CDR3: TGTGCCAGCAGCTTAATGTCCCAGGGGCACAATGAGCAGTTCTTC.